This T cell receptor (beta chain) was recovered during a study of technical replicates of blood from a handful of donors. The CDR3 runs to 14 residues. Germline values: CDR1 MNHNS, CDR2 SASEGT. The ends were cut back, 8 bases at V and 7 bases at J, with 20 bases in the middle. This table comes from immunoSEQ multiplex PCR, and its TCRdb copy is limited to in-frame clones, with some not included. The repertoire holds tens of thousands of clones, with approximately 92% as singletons. Sequencing was performed on PBMCs. The sequence was obtained from a human donor in good health. Some clones in this sample may be carry-over from other donors' samples. V gene TRBV6-1 combines with J gene TRBJ1-1; no definite D call. CDR3 protein: CASDSGAKTGEAFF. DNA for the CDR3: TGTGCCAGCGATTCCGGCGCTAAGACGGGTGAAGCTTTCTTT.